This TCR beta chain was recorded in a study of blood T cell repertoires in COVID-19. Study details: Collection of acute and convalescent COVID-19 samples took place in the United States, Italy and Spain.

Per germline, CDR1 MNHNS and CDR2 SASEGT. V lost 8 bases and J lost 4, with 20 bases in between. The CDR3 spans 15 residues. All enrollees were about 18 to 90 years old and from roughly 26 US areas. Measured with immunoSEQ multiplex PCR; TCRdb has only the in-frame clones, and not every one. The table has 250,000 to 300,000 clones, around 90% seen once; the top ten hold 1.5% to 2%. This sequence originates from a woman in her thirties or forties who had recovered from COVID-19. The sample was PBMCs or T cells enriched from blood (not recorded which). V gene TRBV6-1 combines with J gene TRBJ1-1, with TRBD1 as a possible D gene (6 bases). The DNA for the CDR3 is TGTGCCAGCGGTCAACCTGGGTACAGGGTCACTGAAGCTTTCTTT. It encodes CASGQPGYRVTEAFF.